The 30 T cell receptor beta chains listed next were all sequenced from one sample in a study of blood T cell repertoires in COVID-19. Using immunoSEQ multiplex PCR, the repertoire was profiled, and TCRdb retains in-frame clones only, with some absent. This table has under 350,000 clones, about 93% appearing once. Sequences were obtained from peripheral blood. These receptors were collected from a woman in her 30s with COVID-19, enrolled during active disease.

The rearrangement links TRBV30 to TRBJ2-7; D is uncertain. The CDR3 has 12 amino acids. Germline CDR1 is GTSNPN and CDR2 is SVGIG (reference sequence). Trimming removed 0 bases from V and 3 bases from J, with 6 bases in between. The CDR3 spells CAWSVLLYEQYF. The CDR3 nucleotides read TGTGCCTGGAGTGTACTCCTCTACGAGCAGTACTTC.

Written as DNA, the CDR3 is TGTGCCAGCAGTGAAATTGTGACAGGACTGTCACCCCTCCACTTT. Encoded protein: CASSEIVTGLSPLHF. This chain links TRBV6-1 with TRBJ1-6, with D maybe TRBD1 (6 bases). The CDR3 consists of 15 residues. Germline loops: CDR1 MNHNS, CDR2 SASEGT. Trimming removed 2 bases at V and 10 bases at J, with 15 bases between.

There are a few counts of this clone. The chain is built from TRBV3-1 (or the pseudogene TRBV3-2) and TRBJ1-4; 7 bases line up with TRBD1. The CDR3 length is 16 residues. V dropped 5 bases and J dropped 5; count of bases not matched to a gene: 11. In germline, CDR1 is LGHDT, CDR2 YNNKEL (reference sequence). The CDR3 here is CASSKVHRGVNEKLFF. Here the CDR3 DNA reads TGTGCCAGCAGCAAAGTCCACAGGGGCGTAAATGAAAAACTGTTTTTT.

The chain combines TRBV2 with TRBJ1-5; D not resolved. Looked up from germline, CDR1 is SNHLY and CDR2 is FYNNEI. V lost 5 bases to trimming and J lost 2 bases, with 10 bases between them. The CDR3 has 14 amino acids. CDR3 bases: TGTGCCAGCAGTTATGACGGAGGCAATCAGCCCCAGCATTTT. Amino acids: CASSYDGGNQPQHF.

V and J are TRBV6-5 and TRBJ1-6; D is uncertain. V lost 0 bases and J 8 bases, leaving 14 bases between the germline ends. The CDR3 covers 16 residues. Germline CDR1 is MNHEY and CDR2 is SVGAGI. The CDR3 DNA follows: TGTGCCAGCAGTTACTCTCCGGGATCTAGGGATTCACCCCTCCACTTT. Translation gives CASSYSPGSRDSPLHF.

A few counts support this clone. The rearrangement links TRBV3-1 (or the pseudogene TRBV3-2) to TRBJ2-7; 10 bases are shared with TRBD1. The ends lost 4 bases at V and 2 bases at J; junction bases unmatched: 5. This CDR3 has 15 residues. Germline V gene sequence: CDR1 LGHDT, CDR2 YNNKEL (reference sequence). The CDR3 here is CASSLRTGGTYEQYF. Written as DNA, the CDR3 is TGTGCCAGCAGCCTGCGGACAGGGGGTACCTACGAGCAGTACTTC.

V is TRBV3-1 (or the pseudogene TRBV3-2) and J is TRBJ1-1; 10 nucleotides align to TRBD1. The CDR3 is made up of 17 amino acids. CDR1 LGHDT and CDR2 YNNKEL come from the germline V gene (reference sequence). V was clipped by 1 base and J by 5 bases; unmatched bases: 10. The CDR3 DNA reads as TGTGCCAGCAGCCAAGTCGCCGGGACAGGGGTATATACTGAAGCTTTCTTT. Translation gives CASSQVAGTGVYTEAFF.

The chain carries TRBV28 and TRBJ2-6; perhaps TRBD1 as D (5 bases). With 2 bases removed from V and 2 bases from J, the gap between germline ends came to 10 bases. This CDR3 is built from 16 residues. The germline gives CDR1 MDHEN, CDR2 SYDVKM. The CDR3 DNA sequence: TGTGCCAGCAGTTTACGTATAGGGGCTGGGGCCAACGTCCTGACTTTC. Its protein is CASSLRIGAGANVLTF.

The gene calls are TRBV20-1 and TRBJ1-4; 7 bases are a match to TRBD1. The CDR3 consists of 13 residues. Germline V lookup: CDR1 DFQATT, CDR2 SNEGSKA (reference sequence). V lost 3 bases and J lost 8; bases outside the gene matches: 6. The CDR3 is CSASKGAREKLFF. As DNA, the CDR3 is TGCAGTGCTAGTAAGGGGGCGCGGGAAAAACTGTTTTTT.

The rearrangement uses TRBV6-4 and TRBJ2-3; TRBD1 is a possible D gene (5 bases). The CDR3 sequence is 14 residues long. Germline assignment: CDR1 MRHNA and CDR2 SNTAGT. V gave up 11 bases and J gave up 6 bases, with 21 bases separating them. DNA of the CDR3: TGTGCCGTCCCCCCACGGCTGGCAGGGGATACGCAGTATTTT. Translated: CAVPPRLAGDTQYF.

This rearrangement joins TRBV2 to TRBJ2-3; TRBD2 agrees at 10 bases. The germline gives CDR1 SNHLY, CDR2 FYNNEI. V shed 3 bases, J shed 4 bases, and the junction held 4 bases outside the gene matches. The CDR3 totals 15 residues. For the CDR3, the DNA is TGTGCCAGCAGTGAGGGAGCGGGAGGGGCAGATACGCAGTATTTT. It specifies CASSEGAGGADTQYF.

This rearrangement joins TRBV11-2 to TRBJ1-6; D not resolved. There are 13 residues in the CDR3. CDR1 SGHAT and CDR2 FQNNGV come from the germline V gene. V dropped 5 bases and J dropped 10 bases, with 12 bases sitting between them. CDR3 residues: CASSLGRRSPLHF. CDR3 nucleotide sequence: TGTGCCAGCAGCCTAGGTAGGAGGTCACCCCTCCACTTT.

CDR3 protein: CASTQGPSSISTDTQYF. CDR3 DNA: TGTGCCAGCACCCAGGGCCCATCCTCCATCAGCACAGATACGCAGTATTTT. This chain joins TRBV2 and TRBJ2-3, with D perhaps TRBD1 (5 bases). Trimming left V 7 bases short and J 0 bases short, with 20 bases between. Germline CDR1 and CDR2: SNHLY and FYNNEI. The CDR3 totals 17 residues.

The chain couples TRBV27 to TRBJ2-1; possible D gene TRBD2, 5 bases. Trimming stripped 3 bases from V and 0 bases from J, with 9 bases between. The CDR3 totals 15 residues. CDR1 MNHEY and CDR2 SMNVEV come from the germline V gene (reference sequence). The CDR3 here is CASSLLGSSYNEQFF. The CDR3 nucleotides are TGTGCCAGCAGTTTGCTAGGGAGCTCCTACAATGAGCAGTTCTTC.

This clone has a single count. Within the sample, other DNA sequences also encode this same CDR3. V gene TRBV30 combines with J gene TRBJ1-5; possible D gene TRBD1, 5 bases. CDR1 and CDR2 (germline): GTSNPN, SVGIG (reference sequence). Trimming shortened V by 1 base and J by 7 bases, and 8 bases separated the two germline ends. This CDR3 spans 12 amino acids. CDR3 amino acids: CAWSGRGQPQHF. As DNA, the CDR3 is TGTGCCTGGAGTGGCCGGGGGCAGCCCCAGCATTTT.

This clone occurred once. The chain uses TRBV19 and TRBJ1-1; D not resolved. This CDR3 comprises 16 residues. V lost 4 bases, J lost 1 base, and 16 bases lay in between. The germline gives CDR1 LNHDA, CDR2 SQIVND (reference sequence). CDR3 sequence: CASSTPRSGENTEAFF. The CDR3 DNA follows: TGTGCCAGTAGTACGCCCCGATCGGGAGAGAACACTGAAGCTTTCTTT.

V is TRBV6-4 and J is TRBJ2-2; D may be TRBD2 (5 bases). The CDR3 runs to 12 residues. CDR1 and CDR2 from the germline V gene are MRHNA and SNTAGT. V was trimmed by 11 bases and J by 6 bases, leaving 13 bases between them. The CDR3 DNA reads as TGTGCCTTCGGGAACCGGGCCGGGGAGCTGTTTTTT. It specifies CAFGNRAGELFF.

This rearrangement joins TRBV27 to TRBJ1-1; D call uncertain. Germline CDR1 and CDR2: MNHEY and SMNVEV (reference sequence). The CDR3 contains 14 residues. Trimming removed 3 bases from V and 0 bases from J, with 8 bases in between. The CDR3 region has the DNA TGTGCCAGCAGTTTGGGGAGGCTGAACACTGAAGCTTTCTTT. Translating gives CASSLGRLNTEAFF.

The CDR3 region has the DNA TGTGCCTGGAGTAGGGGCCCCCCCTACGAGCAGTACTTC. This codes for CAWSRGPPYEQYF. The chain couples TRBV30 to TRBJ2-7, with D perhaps TRBD1 (5 bases). Trimming stripped 2 bases from V and 2 bases from J, with 10 bases between. Germline loops: CDR1 GTSNPN, CDR2 SVGIG (reference sequence). CDR3 size: 13 residues.

The chain recombines TRBV2 with TRBJ2-7; 12 bases align to TRBD2. V trimming: 7 bases; J trimming: 1 base; junction bases outside the gene matches: 11. The CDR3 consists of 17 residues. Germline V gene data show CDR1 as SNHLY and CDR2 as FYNNEI. CDR3: CASTPPYLAGGSYEQYF. CDR3 sequence (DNA): TGTGCCAGCACCCCGCCCTACCTAGCGGGAGGGTCCTACGAGCAGTACTTC. Based on the CDR3 plus reference TRBV2 and TRBJ2-7, the full variable domain is EPEVTQTPSHQVTQMGQEVILRCVPISNHLYFYWYRQILGQKVEFLVSFYNNEISEKSEIFDDQFSVERPDGSNFTLKIRSTKLEDSAMYFCASTPPYLAGGSYEQYFGPGTRLTVT.

The V call is TRBV4-1, the J call TRBJ1-4, with 9 bases aligning to TRBD1. The junction had 13 bases not matched to a gene; V was cut back by 4 bases and J by 7 bases. The CDR3 is 17 residues long. Germline V gives CDR1 MGHRA, CDR2 YSYEKL. CDR3 bases: TGCGCCAGCAGCCCTCCCCCGCCCGGGACAGGGTCTGAAAAACTGTTTTTT. As protein: CASSPPPPGTGSEKLFF.

The V call is TRBV11-3, the J call TRBJ2-7; D is undetermined. CDR1 SGHNT and CDR2 YENEEA come from the germline V gene. Trimming pared 3 bases from V and 6 bases from J, leaving 12 bases between. CDR3 length: 13 residues. CDR3 loop: CASSFRARSEQYF. The CDR3 DNA reads as TGTGCCAGCAGCTTCCGAGCGAGAAGCGAGCAGTACTTC. Full variable domain (rest looked up from reference TRBV11-3 and TRBJ2-7): EAGVVQSPRYKIIEKKQPVAFWCNPISGHNTLYWYLQNLGQGPELLIRYENEEAVDDSQLPKDRFSAERLKGVDSTLKIQPAELGDSAVYLCASSFRARSEQYFGPGTRLTVT.

V and J are TRBV6-5 and TRBJ2-7; TRBD2 matches at 7 bases. The CDR3 is 11 amino acids. The J segment lost 6 bases and the V segment lost 10 bases, leaving 6 bases of the junction unmatched. From germline, CDR1 is MNHEY and CDR2 SVGAGI. In nucleotides, the CDR3 is TGTGCCACCCAACTAGCGCTCGAGCAGTACTTC. It translates to CATQLALEQYF.

This chain joins TRBV3-1 (or the pseudogene TRBV3-2) and TRBJ1-5; D perhaps matches TRBD1 (5 bases). The CDR3 runs 15 residues. Germline CDR1 and CDR2: LGHDT and YNNKEL (reference sequence). V was cut by 4 bases and J by 2 bases, with 12 bases left in between. The CDR3 bases are TGTGCCAGCAGCCTCGGAACAGGACGCAATCAGCCCCAGCATTTT. Its translation: CASSLGTGRNQPQHF.

The chain carries TRBV2 and TRBJ2-1, with TRBD2 identical over 9 bases. With V trimmed by 3 bases and J by 9 bases, 12 bases remained unmatched. Germline assignment: CDR1 SNHLY and CDR2 FYNNEI. The length of the CDR3 is 16 residues. CDR3 amino acids: CASSDPDRREGGEQFF. The CDR3 DNA is TGTGCCAGCAGTGACCCGGATAGGCGGGAGGGCGGTGAGCAGTTCTTC.

The rearrangement joins TRBV2 to TRBJ1-2; 7 nucleotides line up with TRBD1. The CDR3 runs to 12 residues. Looked up from germline, CDR1 is SNHLY and CDR2 is FYNNEI. The ends lost 5 bases at V and 7 bases at J; junction bases unmatched: 4. This CDR3 reads CASSLDRVGYTF. In DNA, the CDR3 is TGTGCCAGCAGTCTAGACAGGGTTGGCTACACCTTC.

The V call is TRBV5-1, the J call TRBJ1-2; TRBD1 agrees at 7 bases. The V gene's germline CDR1 is SGHRS and CDR2 YFSETQ. J was trimmed by 6 bases and V by 3 bases; bases with no gene match: 8. This CDR3 has 14 amino acids. The DNA of the CDR3 is TGCGCCAGCAGCTACACAGGGGCTATGAATGGCTACACCTTC. Amino acid sequence: CASSYTGAMNGYTF.

The CDR3 sequence: CATATTGSEQYF. DNA of the CDR3: TGTGCCACAGCGACCACAGGGTCCGAGCAGTACTTC. The chain couples TRBV24-1 to TRBJ2-7; D might be TRBD1 (6 bases). Germline lookup yields CDR1 KGHDR and CDR2 SFDVKD. V was trimmed by 10 bases and J by 6 bases, leaving 15 bases between them. This CDR3 region has 12 residues.

The chain is built from TRBV10-1 and TRBJ2-3; no clear D. There are 15 residues in the CDR3. Germline assignment: CDR1 WNHNN and CDR2 SYGVQD (reference sequence). V was pared by 2 bases and J by 0 bases, with 9 bases between. CDR3 protein: CASSETPTSTDTQYF. CDR3 sequence (DNA): TGCGCCAGCAGTGAGACCCCGACTAGCACAGATACGCAGTATTTT.

V and J are TRBV5-1 and TRBJ1-1, with D perhaps TRBD1 (5 bases). Per the germline V gene, CDR1 is SGHRS and CDR2 is YFSETQ. This CDR3 spans 16 amino acids. Between the trimmed V and J ends, which lost 0 bases and 0 bases, there was a span of 12 bases. The CDR3 nucleotides are TGCGCCAGCAGCTTGGCCGGGGGATTGATGAACACTGAAGCTTTCTTT. Its translation is CASSLAGGLMNTEAFF. The full variable domain, its missing parts supplied by reference TRBV5-1 and TRBJ1-1, is KAGVTQTPRYLIKTRGQQVTLSCSPISGHRSVSWYQQTPGQGLQFLFEYFSETQRNKGNFPGRFSGRQFSNSRSEMNVSTLELGDSALYLCASSLAGGLMNTEAFFGQGTRLTVV.